Below are 25 T cell receptor beta chains sequenced from a single sample in a study of T-cell memory formation after mild COVID-19. TCRdb called the 5' RACE reads again in MiXCR, with one record for every CDR3 protein. The sample comprises hundreds of thousands of distinct CDR3 sequences, nearly 25% of which are singletons, and approximately 13% rests with the top ten. Source material: PBMCs or a T cell subset sorted from them (not recorded which). These receptors originate from an adult woman who had mild COVID-19 (a few samples of this study predate the infection). Cell type and time point are not known.

This clonotype was counted a few times. The CDR3 reads CSVEDPVSTNYGYTF. The CDR3 DNA reads TGCAGCGTTGAAGATCCTGTTTCCACTAACTATGGCTACACCTTC. The chain carries TRBV29-1 and TRBJ1-2; D is unresolved. Germline V gene sequence: CDR1 SQVTM, CDR2 ANQGSEA. The CDR3 is 15 amino acids. The V and J ends lost 0 bases and 0 bases respectively, with 11 bases between them.

V gene TRBV20-1 combines with J gene TRBJ1-3; 9 bases are shared with TRBD1. Germline CDR1 reads DFQATT; CDR2 reads SNEGSKA (reference sequence). V shed 7 bases, J shed 4 bases, and the junction held 8 bases outside the gene matches. CDR3 length equals 14 residues. CDR3 sequence (DNA): TGCAGTGTTCTCGCCGGACAGGGGGGAAACACCATATATTTT. This gives the protein CSVLAGQGGNTIYF.

This clonotype was seen more than once but under ten times. The V gene is TRBV6-6, the J gene TRBJ1-5; TRBD1 aligns across 8 bases. After removal of 3 bases from V and 1 base from J, the junction contained 8 bases not matched to a gene. The CDR3 is 17 residues long. CDR1 and CDR2 from the germline V gene are MNHNY and SVGAGI (reference sequence). CDR3 DNA sequence: TGTGCCAGCAGTTATCCAGGACAGGGTAGAAGCAATCAGCCCCAGCATTTT. Translated, it gives CASSYPGQGRSNQPQHF.

V is TRBV2 and J is TRBJ1-1, with a possible D match to TRBD1 (5 bases). This CDR3 comprises 13 residues. CDR1 and CDR2 from the germline V gene are SNHLY and FYNNEI. Trimming left V 7 bases short and J 8 bases short, with 17 bases between. Written as DNA, the CDR3 is TGTGCCAGCATCATGGGGGGTAGGCGGGAAGCTTTCTTT. Protein sequence: CASIMGGRREAFF.

This clonotype was detected only a few times. The rearrangement links TRBV5-1 to TRBJ2-2, with 11 bases matching TRBD2. CDR1 is SGHRS and CDR2 is YFSETQ in the germline V gene. This CDR3 has 18 amino acids. With V trimmed by 3 bases and J by 4 bases, 11 bases remained unmatched. For the CDR3, the DNA is TGCGCCAGCAGCTACCTCACCACGACTAGCGGGGCCACCGGGGAGCTGTTTTTT. This sequence encodes CASSYLTTTSGATGELFF. The complete variable domain, with remaining parts taken from reference TRBV5-1 and TRBJ2-2, reads KAGVTQTPRYLIKTRGQQVTLSCSPISGHRSVSWYQQTPGQGLQFLFEYFSETQRNKGNFPGRFSGRQFSNSRSEMNVSTLELGDSALYLCASSYLTTTSGATGELFFGEGSRLTVL.

This clonotype was counted many times. The CDR3 nucleotides are TGTGCCAGCAGTTCAACCCTTACTACAGCGCGAGGTGGGCAGTTCTTC. This gives the protein CASSSTLTTARGGQFF. V and J are TRBV27 and TRBJ2-1, with D unclear. The V gene lost 4 bases and the J gene lost 12 bases, with 25 bases spanning the gap. Germline V gene data show CDR1 as MNHEY and CDR2 as SMNVEV (reference sequence). The CDR3 contains 16 residues.

V gene TRBV5-4 combines with J gene TRBJ1-1; possibly TRBD1 for D (5 bases). Trimming removed 0 bases from V and 3 bases from J, with 12 bases in between. From germline, CDR1 is SGHNT and CDR2 YYREEE (reference sequence). There are 15 residues in the CDR3. DNA of the CDR3: TGTGCCAGCAGCTTGGAGCCAGGGTGGGACACTGAAGCTTTCTTT. Translation: CASSLEPGWDTEAFF.

This clonotype turned up a few times. The chain links TRBV27 to TRBJ2-2; possibly TRBD1 for D (5 bases). Trimming stripped 3 bases from V and 4 bases from J, with 15 bases between. Germline V CDR1 and CDR2: MNHEY, SMNVEV (reference sequence). The CDR3 totals 16 residues. CDR3 coding DNA: TGTGCCAGCAGTTTGGACAAGTACTATGGCACCGGGGAGCTGTTTTTT. It encodes CASSLDKYYGTGELFF.

This clonotype was seen ten or more times. V and J are TRBV5-1 and TRBJ2-2, with 11 nucleotides matching TRBD1. The CDR3 extends over 16 amino acids. Germline V CDR1 and CDR2: SGHRS, YFSETQ. V dropped 4 bases and J dropped 2; count of bases not matched to a gene: 4. CDR3 bases: TGCGCCAGCAGCCCGCGGACAGGGGGCAACACCGGGGAGCTGTTTTTT. Protein: CASSPRTGGNTGELFF.

V and J are TRBV12-2 and TRBJ1-5; the table's D call, TRBD1, was not checked against the DNA. TRBV12-2 is tagged as a pseudogene. This CDR3 spans 16 amino acids. The CDR3 region is CASRLPDRNSNQPQHF. CDR3 nucleotide sequence: TGTGCAAGTCGCTTACCAGACAGAAATAGCAATCAGCCCCAGCATTTT.

CDR3 protein: CASSELGQISYNEQFF. The CDR3 DNA sequence: TGTGCCAGCTCCGAACTGGGACAGATCTCCTACAATGAGCAGTTCTTC. The rearrangement uses TRBV27 and TRBJ2-1; TRBD1 matches at 7 bases. This CDR3 region has 16 residues. The germline gives CDR1 MNHEY, CDR2 SMNVEV (reference sequence). The V gene end was trimmed by 8 bases and the J gene end by 0 bases; junction bases not matched to a gene: 10.

This clonotype was detected a few times. This sequence joins TRBV5-6 and TRBJ2-1; the D is unclear. From germline, CDR1 is SGHDT and CDR2 YYEEEE. V shed 0 bases and J shed 15 bases, with 13 bases lying between them. The CDR3 is made up of 12 amino acids. The CDR3 protein is CASSLDPSPAFF. The CDR3 region has the DNA TGTGCCAGCAGCTTGGATCCCTCGCCGGCGTTCTTC.

This clonotype was seen a handful of times. The chain employs TRBV6-5 and TRBJ2-3, with 8 bases matching TRBD1. Per the germline V gene, CDR1 is MNHEY and CDR2 is SVGAGI. J was trimmed by 4 bases and V by 6 bases; bases with no gene match: 6. The CDR3 is 14 residues long. The CDR3 coding sequence is TGTGCCAGCAGGCCAGGGGGCGAGGCAGATACGCAGTATTTT. Translation gives CASRPGGEADTQYF.

The V and J genes are TRBV18 and TRBJ2-1; TRBD2 aligns across 7 bases. Per the germline V gene, CDR1 is KGHSH and CDR2 is LQKENI. The V gene end was trimmed by 6 bases and the J gene end by 9 bases; junction bases not matched to a gene: 17. CDR3 length: 16 amino acids. The CDR3, as DNA: TGTGCCAGCTCCCCCTTAGGGCGGGAGAGCGGCGGTGAGCAGTTCTTC. Amino acid sequence: CASSPLGRESGGEQFF.

This clonotype was counted a few times. The chain is built from TRBV10-3 and TRBJ2-1; 7 bases match TRBD1. Germline V gene data show CDR1 as ENHRY and CDR2 as SYGVKD. Trimming cost V 6 bases and J 5 bases; bases outside gene matches: 4. This CDR3 comprises 13 residues. In nucleotides, the CDR3 is TGTGCCATCAGCAGGGACAGCAACAATGAGCAGTTCTTC. Translation gives CAISRDSNNEQFF.

The rearrangement joins TRBV27 to TRBJ2-7; a weak D match, TRBD1 (6 bases). Looked up from germline, CDR1 is MNHEY and CDR2 is SMNVEV (reference sequence). The germline V and J ends were trimmed by 6 bases and 1 base, with 10 bases remaining between them. The CDR3 totals 13 residues. The CDR3: CASSTGKSYEQYF. The DNA of the CDR3 is TGTGCCAGCAGCACAGGGAAATCCTACGAGCAGTACTTC.

This clonotype showed up just a few times. This chain uses TRBV5-1 with TRBJ2-7; TRBD1 matches at 8 bases. V lost 3 bases, J lost 7 bases, and 9 bases stayed unmatched. CDR3 size: 14 residues. The germline CDR1 and CDR2 sequences are SGHRS and YFSETQ. The CDR3 loop is CASSSPTGTGEQYF. CDR3 sequence (DNA): TGCGCCAGCAGCTCGCCCACGGGGACAGGAGAGCAGTACTTC. The variable domain in full, with the rest retrieved from reference TRBV5-1 and TRBJ2-7, is KAGVTQTPRYLIKTRGQQVTLSCSPISGHRSVSWYQQTPGQGLQFLFEYFSETQRNKGNFPGRFSGRQFSNSRSEMNVSTLELGDSALYLCASSSPTGTGEQYFGPGTRLTVT.

This clonotype was counted between two and nine times. The chain recombines TRBV12-3 or TRBV12-4 with TRBJ1-2, with 7 bases matching TRBD1. The CDR3 has 16 amino acids. The trim removed 0 bases at V and 3 bases at J, leaving 7 bases unmatched. The CDR3 loop reads CASSLALAGGYYGYTF. In DNA form, the CDR3 reads TGTGCCAGCAGTTTAGCGCTGGCAGGGGGGTACTATGGCTACACCTTC.

CDR3 bases: TGTGCCAGCAGCCCCACCCTGGGGACGAAAACCTACAATGAGCAGTTCTTC. As protein: CASSPTLGTKTYNEQFF. V is TRBV7-2 and J is TRBJ2-1; D tentatively reads TRBD1 or TRBD2 (5 bases each). V lost 5 bases and J 2 bases, leaving 19 bases between the germline ends. This CDR3 comprises 17 residues. Per the germline V gene, CDR1 is SGHTA and CDR2 is FQGNSA.

The chain combines TRBV18 with TRBJ1-2; D not certain. V dropped 2 bases and J dropped 0 bases, with 10 bases sitting between them. This CDR3 comprises 15 residues. The germline CDR1 and CDR2 sequences are KGHSH and LQKENI. The CDR3 loop reads CASSPSGSSNYGYTF. DNA for the CDR3: TGTGCCAGCTCACCATCGGGTAGCTCTAACTATGGCTACACCTTC.

The chain couples TRBV9 to TRBJ2-6; 8 nucleotides match TRBD1. CDR1 is SGDLS, CDR2 YYNGEE, per germline. Trimming removed 3 bases from V and 4 bases from J; junction bases left unmatched: 3. This CDR3 is 15 amino acids long. CDR3: CASSAQGAGANVLTF. CDR3 nucleotide sequence: TGTGCCAGCAGCGCCCAGGGGGCCGGGGCCAACGTCCTGACTTTC.

The V call is TRBV4-1, the J call TRBJ2-7, with 7 bases identical to TRBD2. CDR1 and CDR2 from the germline V gene are MGHRA and YSYEKL. The CDR3 spans 17 residues. With V trimmed by 2 bases and J by 3 bases, 13 bases remained unmatched. The CDR3: CASSQHSERGPYYEQYF. The CDR3 DNA follows: TGCGCCAGCAGCCAACACTCGGAGCGGGGCCCCTACTACGAGCAGTACTTC.

CDR3 nucleotides: TGTGCCAGCTCAGTGGTACAGGGACCCTCCAACGTCCTGACTTTC. Protein sequence: CASSVVQGPSNVLTF. The V call is TRBV18, the J call TRBJ2-6; D possibly corresponds to TRBD1 (6 bases). V was clipped by 5 bases and J by 8 bases, with 16 bases between them. The germline V gene has CDR1 KGHSH and CDR2 LQKENI. This CDR3 contains 15 residues. The entire variable domain, with the rest obtained from reference TRBV18 and TRBJ2-6, is as follows: NAGVMQNPRHLVRRRGQEARLRCSPMKGHSHVYWYRQLPEEGLKFMVYLQKENIIDESGMPKERFSAEFPKEGPSILRIQQVVRGDSAAYFCASSVVQGPSNVLTFGAGSRLTVL.

The chain joins TRBV4-3 to TRBJ2-1; 12 bases are a match to TRBD2. Germline V gives CDR1 LGHNA, CDR2 YSLEER. V was clipped by 5 bases and J by 10 bases; unmatched bases: 9. CDR3 length: 15 residues. The CDR3 loop reads CASSELAGGPGEQFF. Written as DNA, the CDR3 is TGCGCCAGCAGCGAACTAGCGGGAGGACCGGGAGAGCAGTTCTTC.

In its sample, this clonotype was seen a few times. The gene calls are TRBV7-9 and TRBJ2-3; no definite D call. Between the trimmed V and J ends, which lost 4 bases and 3 bases, there was a span of 8 bases. Germline V gene data show CDR1 as SEHNR and CDR2 as FQNEAQ (reference sequence). The CDR3 sequence is 13 residues long. In nucleotides, the CDR3 is TGTGCCAGCAGCTCAACCATTACAGATACGCAGTATTTT. The encoded protein is CASSSTITDTQYF.